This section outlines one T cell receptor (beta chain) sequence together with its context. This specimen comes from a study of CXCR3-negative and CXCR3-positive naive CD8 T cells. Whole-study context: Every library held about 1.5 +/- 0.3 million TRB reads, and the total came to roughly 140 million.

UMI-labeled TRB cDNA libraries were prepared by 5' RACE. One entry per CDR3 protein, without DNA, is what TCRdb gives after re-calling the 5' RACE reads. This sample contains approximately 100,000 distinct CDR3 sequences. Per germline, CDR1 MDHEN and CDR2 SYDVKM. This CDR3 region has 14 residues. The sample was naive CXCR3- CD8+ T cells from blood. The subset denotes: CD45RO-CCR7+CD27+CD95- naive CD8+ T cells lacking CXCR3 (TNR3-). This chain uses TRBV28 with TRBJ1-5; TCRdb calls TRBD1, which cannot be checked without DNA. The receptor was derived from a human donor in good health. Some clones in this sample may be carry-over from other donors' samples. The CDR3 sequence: CASSWTGSNQPQHF.